Below, 31 T cell receptor beta chains from the same sample are listed, as sequenced in a study of blood T cell repertoires in COVID-19. This table comes from immunoSEQ multiplex PCR, and its TCRdb copy is limited to in-frame clones, with some not included. Of some 200,000 clones in the sample, under 95% are singletons; the top ten hold more than 0.95%. Source material: peripheral blood. These receptors all stem from a man aged 30-40 years with acute or convalescent COVID-19.

The chain combines TRBV7-3 with TRBJ2-3, with TRBD1 matching over 8 bases. There are 15 residues in the CDR3. The germline CDR1 and CDR2 sequences are SGHTA and FQGTGA. The ends lost 5 bases at V and 4 bases at J; junction bases unmatched: 8. The CDR3 spells CASSTFDRGADTQYF. CDR3 sequence (DNA): TGTGCCAGCAGCACCTTCGACAGGGGTGCAGATACGCAGTATTTT.

V usage is TRBV30 and J usage is TRBJ1-2; 7 bases are shared with TRBD1. CDR3 length: 13 residues. V lost 0 bases and J lost 5; bases outside the gene matches: 3. CDR1 and CDR2 (germline): GTSNPN, SVGIG (reference sequence). DNA for the CDR3: TGTGCCTGGAGTGTCACAGGGGAATATGGCTACACCTTC. It codes for CAWSVTGEYGYTF.

V is TRBV29-1 and J is TRBJ2-4; TRBD1 is a possible D gene (5 bases). Germline loops: CDR1 SQVTM, CDR2 ANQGSEA. The CDR3 has 13 amino acids. V was clipped by 4 bases and J by 7 bases, with 14 bases between them. The CDR3 protein is CSVVPYRGNIQYF. The CDR3 DNA sequence: TGCAGCGTTGTGCCCTATAGGGGCAACATTCAGTACTTC. The entire variable domain, with the rest obtained from reference TRBV29-1 and TRBJ2-4, is as follows: SAVISQKPSRDICQRGTSLTIQCQVDSQVTMMFWYRQQPGQSLTLIATANQGSEATYESGFVIDKFPISRPNLTFSTLTVSNMSPEDSSIYLCSVVPYRGNIQYFGAGTRLSVL.

V gene TRBV5-1 combines with J gene TRBJ2-3; 12 bases are a match to TRBD2. The CDR3 loop spans 15 amino acids. Per the germline V gene, CDR1 is SGHRS and CDR2 is YFSETQ. J was trimmed by 4 bases and V by 4 bases; bases with no gene match: 4. The CDR3 reads CASSPPSGGADTQYF. The CDR3 region has the DNA TGCGCCAGCAGCCCTCCTAGCGGGGGGGCAGATACGCAGTATTTT.

The rearrangement uses TRBV10-3 and TRBJ1-2; D is ambiguous. CDR3 length: 13 amino acids. The ends were cut back, 3 bases at V and 5 bases at J, with 10 bases in the middle. Germline V lookup: CDR1 ENHRY, CDR2 SYGVKD. Written as DNA, the CDR3 is TGTGCCATCAGTGACGGAGGTGCATATGGCTACACCTTC. Its protein is CAISDGGAYGYTF.

This chain links TRBV3-1 (or the pseudogene TRBV3-2) with TRBJ2-5; 14 positions match TRBD2. Germline CDR1 and CDR2: LGHDT and YNNKEL (reference sequence). Trimming took 5 bases from V and 5 from J; bases not matched to a gene: 7. The length of the CDR3 is 16 residues. CDR3 sequence: CASSDRTSGGQETQYF. The CDR3 DNA reads as TGTGCCAGCAGCGACCGGACTAGCGGGGGGCAGGAGACCCAGTACTTC.

This rearrangement joins TRBV3-1 (or the pseudogene TRBV3-2) to TRBJ2-5; 7 nucleotides line up with TRBD2. The germline V gene encodes CDR1 LGHDT and CDR2 YNNKEL (reference sequence). V lost 4 bases to trimming and J lost 2 bases; unmatched junction nucleotides: 7. The CDR3 covers 15 residues. The CDR3 nucleotides read TGTGCCAGCAGCCCCCTCCGGGGGGTTCAAGAGACCCAGTACTTC. Translated: CASSPLRGVQETQYF.

The chain recombines TRBV11-1 with TRBJ2-7; 8 positions match TRBD2. Trimming at V came to 4 bases and at J to 0 bases, leaving 5 bases not matched to a gene. Germline lookup yields CDR1 SGHAT and CDR2 FQDESV (reference sequence). CDR3 length: 15 residues. CDR3 region: CASSSTSGASYEQYF. In DNA form, the CDR3 reads TGTGCCAGCAGCTCAACTAGCGGTGCCTCCTACGAGCAGTACTTC.

The V and J genes are TRBV6-1 and TRBJ1-5, with 9 bases identical to TRBD1. Germline assignment: CDR1 MNHNS and CDR2 SASEGT. CDR3 length: 17 amino acids. Unmatched junction bases numbered 9, after V lost 4 bases and J lost 2 bases. CDR3 in DNA: TGTGCCAGCAGTGCCTGGGGGACAGGGAAGGGCAATCAGCCCCAGCATTTT. It encodes CASSAWGTGKGNQPQHF.

This clone has more than one count but fewer than ten. Here the CDR3 DNA reads TGTGCCAGTAGTATTTGGCGACAGGGGGACTATGGCTACACCTTC. This gives the protein CASSIWRQGDYGYTF. The chain couples TRBV19 to TRBJ1-2; 9 nucleotides align to TRBD1. The CDR3 has 15 residues. With V trimmed by 3 bases and J by 3 bases, 5 bases remained unmatched. Per germline, CDR1 LNHDA and CDR2 SQIVND (reference sequence).

This clone has more than one count but fewer than ten. The J gene is TRBJ1-5, the V gene TRBV7-9, with TRBD1 as a possible D gene (5 bases). V was pared by 5 bases and J by 7 bases, with 21 bases between. CDR1 and CDR2 from the germline V gene are SEHNR and FQNEAQ (reference sequence). The CDR3 consists of 16 residues. The CDR3 region is CASSPLGGWGDQPQHF. The CDR3 DNA reads TGTGCCAGCAGCCCCCTGGGGGGGTGGGGGGACCAGCCCCAGCATTTT. The variable domain in full, completed from reference TRBV7-9 and TRBJ1-5, reads DTGVSQNPRHKITKRGQNVTFRCDPISEHNRLYWYRQTLGQGPEFLTYFQNEAQLEKSRLLSDRFSAERPKGSFSTLEIQRTEQGDSAMYLCASSPLGGWGDQPQHFGDGTRLSIL.

The chain is built from TRBV7-2 and TRBJ2-3; 11 bases map to TRBD2. Germline V gives CDR1 SGHTA, CDR2 FQGNSA. The CDR3 contains 19 residues. V gave up 5 bases and J gave up 1 base; unmatched junction bases: 14. CDR3: CASSPGGLAGGSGTDTQYF. DNA of the CDR3: TGTGCCAGCAGCCCGGGGGGCCTAGCGGGAGGTAGTGGCACAGATACGCAGTATTTT.

The chain is built from TRBV28 and TRBJ2-1; 10 positions agree with TRBD2. This CDR3 region has 15 residues. CDR1 and CDR2 from the germline V gene are MDHEN and SYDVKM. J gave up 1 base and V 5 bases, and 2 bases lay outside the gene matches. CDR3 region: CASSKTSGSYNEQFF. In DNA form, the CDR3 reads TGTGCCAGCAGTAAGACTAGCGGGTCCTACAATGAGCAGTTCTTC.

Comments on this clone: In the same sample, other DNA sequences code for this CDR3. V usage is TRBV25-1 and J usage is TRBJ2-3, with 7 bases that match TRBD1. CDR3 length: 14 residues. The J segment lost 3 bases and the V segment lost 6 bases, leaving 6 bases of the junction unmatched. Germline V gene data show CDR1 as MGHDK and CDR2 as SYGVNS. The CDR3 sequence: CASSRAGGTDTQYF. The CDR3 DNA sequence: TGTGCCAGCAGCAGAGCAGGGGGTACAGATACGCAGTATTTT.

The genes are TRBV3-1 (or the pseudogene TRBV3-2) and TRBJ2-3; 14 nucleotides align to TRBD2. V trimming: 4 bases; J trimming: 4 bases; junction bases outside the gene matches: 4. CDR3 length equals 16 residues. Germline assignment: CDR1 LGHDT and CDR2 YNNKEL (reference sequence). DNA of the CDR3: TGTGCCAGCAGCCGTCGACTAGCGGGGGGGCCAGATACGCAGTATTTT. This gives the protein CASSRRLAGGPDTQYF.

The chain uses TRBV28 and TRBJ2-2; TRBD1 might be the D (6 bases). V was trimmed by 10 bases and J by 6 bases, leaving 12 bases between them. The V gene's germline CDR1 is MDHEN and CDR2 SYDVKM. The CDR3 runs to 12 residues. In DNA form, the CDR3 reads TGTGCCACCAAACAGGGATCCGGGGAGCTGTTTTTT. It yields the protein CATKQGSGELFF. Together with reference TRBV28 and TRBJ2-2, the CDR3 gives the full variable domain: DVKVTQSSRYLVKRTGEKVFLECVQDMDHENMFWYRQDPGLGLRLIYFSYDVKMKEKGDIPEGYSVSREKKERFSLILESASTNQTSMYLCATKQGSGELFFGEGSRLTVL.

CDR3 sequence: CATSRRSGRAYNEQFF. The CDR3 nucleotides are TGTGCCACCAGCAGGCGTAGCGGGAGGGCCTACAATGAGCAGTTCTTC. The chain uses TRBV15 and TRBJ2-1, with 11 bases matching TRBD2. Germline CDR1 and CDR2: LNHNV and YYDKDF (reference sequence). V was clipped by 3 bases and J by 2 bases; unmatched bases: 3. The CDR3 extends over 16 amino acids.

The chain recombines TRBV5-6 with TRBJ2-5; 7 nucleotides line up with TRBD2. The CDR3 covers 14 residues. Germline lookup yields CDR1 SGHDT and CDR2 YYEEEE. With V trimmed by 2 bases and J by 4 bases, 5 bases remained unmatched. The CDR3, as DNA: TGTGCCAGCAGCTTATGGGGACTAACAGAGACCCAGTACTTC. Translating it yields CASSLWGLTETQYF.

The sample holds one count of this clone. The chain has TRBV7-9 and TRBJ2-7, with 7 bases matching TRBD2. Germline V gene sequence: CDR1 SEHNR, CDR2 FQNEAQ (reference sequence). The trim removed 5 bases at V and 2 bases at J, leaving 6 bases unmatched. This CDR3 comprises 14 residues. In DNA, the CDR3 is TGTGCCAGCAGCAGCGGGACGGTCCCCTACGAGCAGTACTTC. It encodes CASSSGTVPYEQYF.

The chain employs TRBV30 and TRBJ2-1; 8 nucleotides agree with TRBD2. The CDR3 is 14 residues long. CDR1 GTSNPN and CDR2 SVGIG come from the germline V gene (reference sequence). The V and J ends lost 2 bases and 7 bases, in that order; junction bases with no gene match: 7. The CDR3 bases are TGTGCCTGGAGTTTCGGGGGGGCGGGTAATGAGCAGTTCTTC. Residues: CAWSFGGAGNEQFF.

The chain links TRBV6-4 to TRBJ2-1, with 11 bases fitting TRBD2. This CDR3 comprises 16 residues. Germline CDR1 MRHNA, CDR2 SNTAGT. Germline trimming cut 5 bases from V and 0 bases from J; bases unmatched to any gene: 3. DNA for the CDR3: TGTGCCAGCAGTCTAGCGGGGGGCGTCTCCTACAATGAGCAGTTCTTC. As protein: CASSLAGGVSYNEQFF.

On this clone itself: The same CDR3 is also encoded by other DNA sequences in this sample. The chain combines TRBV5-1 with TRBJ2-1; possible D gene TRBD2, 5 bases. Trimming pared 1 base from V and 5 bases from J, leaving 7 bases between. The CDR3 has 13 amino acids. Per the germline V gene, CDR1 is SGHRS and CDR2 is YFSETQ. The CDR3 is CASSLSGNNEQFF. DNA of the CDR3: TGCGCCAGCAGCTTGTCGGGGAACAATGAGCAGTTCTTC.

This rearrangement joins TRBV27 to TRBJ1-2; D is possibly TRBD1 (6 bases). The CDR3 has 12 amino acids. In germline, CDR1 is MNHEY, CDR2 SMNVEV (reference sequence). V gave up 8 bases and J gave up 3 bases, with 10 bases separating them. CDR3 loop: CASWTDYYGYTF. In nucleotides, the CDR3 is TGTGCCAGCTGGACAGACTACTATGGCTACACCTTC.

V is TRBV18 and J is TRBJ1-2; D may be TRBD1 (6 bases). CDR1 is KGHSH, CDR2 LQKENI, per germline. V was trimmed by 3 bases and J by 3 bases, leaving 11 bases between them. The CDR3 has 14 amino acids. The CDR3 sequence: CASSPNGQYYGYTF. DNA for the CDR3: TGTGCCAGCTCACCTAACGGACAGTACTATGGCTACACCTTC.

V gene TRBV5-1 combines with J gene TRBJ1-1, with 10 bases matching TRBD1. The CDR3 has 14 amino acids. V lost 1 base to trimming and J lost 10 bases; unmatched junction nucleotides: 7. Germline V gene data show CDR1 as SGHRS and CDR2 as YFSETQ. CDR3 sequence (DNA): TGCGCCAGCAGCTTGTCGGGACAGGGGACAGGAGCTTTCTTT. Encoded protein: CASSLSGQGTGAFF. Using reference TRBV5-1 and TRBJ1-1 for the parts outside the CDR3, the full variable domain is KAGVTQTPRYLIKTRGQQVTLSCSPISGHRSVSWYQQTPGQGLQFLFEYFSETQRNKGNFPGRFSGRQFSNSRSEMNVSTLELGDSALYLCASSLSGQGTGAFFGQGTRLTVV.

The gene calls are TRBV25-1 and TRBJ2-1; a weak D match, TRBD2 (6 bases). The CDR3 is 13 amino acids. V was clipped by 4 bases and J by 10 bases, with 14 bases between them. From germline, CDR1 is MGHDK and CDR2 SYGVNS. The CDR3 nucleotides are TGTGCCAGCAGTGGGGACTCCGGGCAGGAGCAGTTCTTC. Its protein product is CASSGDSGQEQFF.

The CDR3: CASQGNTEAFF. The DNA for the CDR3 is TGTGCCAGCCAGGGCAACACTGAAGCTTTCTTT. This chain joins TRBV6-5 and TRBJ1-1, with D perhaps TRBD1 (5 bases). CDR1 MNHEY and CDR2 SVGAGI come from the germline V gene. Trimming removed 8 bases from V and 2 bases from J, with 6 bases in between. The CDR3 runs to 11 residues.

The genes are TRBV7-3 and TRBJ2-1; 7 positions agree with TRBD1. Trimming at V came to 2 bases and at J to 7 bases, leaving 8 bases not matched to a gene. This CDR3 has 15 amino acids. Germline V gene data show CDR1 as SGHTA and CDR2 as FQGTGA. CDR3 protein: CASSLWDSPSNEQFF. The CDR3 coding sequence is TGTGCCAGCAGCTTATGGGACAGCCCCTCTAATGAGCAGTTCTTC.

The V call is TRBV27, the J call TRBJ2-7; TRBD1 aligns across 10 bases. Germline V gene sequence: CDR1 MNHEY, CDR2 SMNVEV (reference sequence). CDR3 length equals 14 residues. The V and J ends lost 5 bases and 5 bases, in that order; junction bases with no gene match: 6. DNA for the CDR3: TGTGCCAGCAGTCTGACAGGGGGCTCTGACGAGCAGTACTTC. It specifies CASSLTGGSDEQYF.

The sample holds many counts of this clone. The rearrangement links TRBV28 to TRBJ1-3; D not resolved. V was trimmed by 5 bases and J by 3 bases, leaving 14 bases between them. This CDR3 has 15 amino acids. Germline V CDR1 and CDR2: MDHEN, SYDVKM. The CDR3 here is CASSSRQTIGNTIYF. In DNA form, the CDR3 reads TGTGCCAGCAGTAGCCGGCAGACAATTGGAAACACCATATATTTT.

This clone was seen only a few times. The genes are TRBV7-6 and TRBJ2-1; D is perhaps TRBD2 (6 bases). V gave up 2 bases and J gave up 1 base, with 9 bases separating them. CDR1 is SGHVS and CDR2 is FNYEAQ in the germline V gene. There are 15 residues in the CDR3. CDR3 amino acids: CASSLLSGSYNEQFF. CDR3 nucleotides: TGTGCCAGCAGCTTACTAAGCGGGTCCTACAATGAGCAGTTCTTC.